This note documents a single T cell receptor (beta chain) sequence. The antigen remains undetermined. As originally analysed: Per-sample TCR counts ranged from roughly 20,000 to 700,000, median roughly 96,000. One entry per CDR3 protein, called by TCRdb with MiXCR from the 5' RACE reads. The V and J calls reflect TCRdb's pipeline rather than the authors' work. The sample shows about 81,000 distinct CDR3 sequences, 7.7% of them seen only once. Germline V gene data show CDR1 as LNHDA and CDR2 as SQIVND (reference sequence). The CDR3 has 14 residues. Trimming shortened V by 5 bases and J by 2 bases, and 10 bases separated the two germline ends. This record belongs to a study of human T cells and chemical hapten exposure. Overall study: Small discrepancies in pooled library volume mainly accounted for the varying TCR yields per sample.

Overall study results and limits: With regard to DPC sensitization, TCRs above 1 in 1000 frequency did not change.

Someone pulled total RNA out of unfractionated whole blood. The clonotype comes from a male donor in good health. The rearrangement uses TRBV19 and TRBJ2-1, with D hard to call. The CDR3 nucleotides read TGTGCCAGTAGTTTCGAAGGCGCCTACAATGAGCAGTTCTTC. It specifies CASSFEGAYNEQFF.